One T cell receptor beta chain is described in this entry. Which antigen it targets is not known. No much larger clone is present one base from it, and per-base qualities are unavailable. The entry originates in a study of T cell changes during pregnancy in multiple sclerosis (dated by TCRdb to about 2019). As for the study more broadly: Changes in the T cell repertoire over the course of pregnancy were examined in this study in women with multiple sclerosis.

The CDR3 starts with the cysteine, ends with the phenylalanine, and has 13 residues. Kept here is only the CDR3 DNA, which spans 39 bases and is read in frame from base 1. V and J are trimmed by 5 bases and 5 bases, and the gene matches miss 3 bases of the junction. The germline V gene encodes CDR1 SNHLY and CDR2 FYNNEI. Library construction relied on the immunoSEQ multiplex PCR assay. TCRdb retrieved this table from immuneACCESS and kept in-frame rearrangements only. Not all clones are present; in checked studies, unresolved V genes account for under half, and no reason is known for the remainder. The sample includes 50,000 to 60,000 clones, with about 90% observed a single time. The ten top clones hold approximately 0.15% of the sample.

The chain links TRBV2 with TRBJ1-1, with TRBD1 matching 9 junction bases. The receptor comes from a female donor in good health, enrolled as a control in a pregnancy study. The sequencing here drew on CD4+ T cells from peripheral blood mononuclear cells, taken after pregnancy. At the DNA level, the sequence is TGTGCCAGCAGTAGGGACAGGGTAACTGAAGCTTTCTTT. It is translated as CASSRDRVTEAFF.